The next 12 T cell receptor beta chains were all read from a single sample in a study of control samples from healthy donors and cancer patients. Clones were sequenced by immunoSEQ multiplex PCR, and TCRdb holds only the in-frame ones, with some missing. The sample consists of about 98,000 clones, approximately 82% of them appearing once. The sample taken for sequencing was blood. The origin of the receptors is a man aged 55-75 years in good health.

The table lists this clone with a few counts. J is TRBJ1-5 and V is TRBV10-2; D might be TRBD1 (5 bases). V was clipped by 8 bases and J by 4 bases, with 18 bases between them. In germline, CDR1 is WSHSY, CDR2 SAAADI. The CDR3 length is 15 residues. The chain's CDR3 is CASRLEGSGNQPQHF. CDR3 coding DNA: TGCGCCAGCCGCCTCGAGGGGAGTGGAAATCAGCCCCAGCATTTT.

V gene TRBV30 combines with J gene TRBJ1-2; D gene ambiguous. CDR1 GTSNPN and CDR2 SVGIG come from the germline V gene (reference sequence). CDR3 length: 12 amino acids. With 3 bases removed from V and 5 bases from J, the gap between germline ends came to 10 bases. The CDR3 DNA follows: TGTGCCTGGAGCGCGGGAGGGTATGGCTACACCTTC. Amino acids: CAWSAGGYGYTF.

This clone was counted between two and nine times. The V gene is TRBV7-2, the J gene TRBJ1-5; D may be TRBD1 (5 bases). Between the trimmed V and J ends, which lost 2 bases and 7 bases, there was a span of 15 bases. The CDR3 length is 15 residues. CDR1 SGHTA and CDR2 FQGNSA come from the germline V gene. The CDR3 here is CASSLSARGEQPQHF. DNA for the CDR3: TGTGCCAGCAGCTTAAGCGCTCGGGGGGAACAGCCCCAGCATTTT.

This chain joins TRBV3-1 (or the pseudogene TRBV3-2) and TRBJ1-2; TRBD1 aligns across 8 bases. Trimming removed 6 bases from V and 8 bases from J; junction bases left unmatched: 14. Germline lookup yields CDR1 LGHDT and CDR2 YNNKEL (reference sequence). The CDR3 spans 15 residues. CDR3 coding DNA: TGTGCCAGCAGAAGCCAAGGGGGCAGGGGGCACGGCTACACCTTC. It yields the protein CASRSQGGRGHGYTF.

This clone came up a few times. This chain connects TRBV2 to TRBJ2-1, with TRBD2 identical over 11 bases. Germline trimming cut 6 bases from V and 4 bases from J; bases unmatched to any gene: 5. Germline V gene sequence: CDR1 SNHLY, CDR2 FYNNEI. The CDR3 length is 15 residues. CDR3 DNA: TGTGCCAGCAGACTGACTAGCGGGATTTACAATGAGCAGTTCTTC. This codes for CASRLTSGIYNEQFF.

The chain is built from TRBV6-1 and TRBJ1-1; D is unresolved. The CDR3 loop spans 15 amino acids. Trimming shortened V by 1 base and J by 2 bases, and 11 bases separated the two germline ends. Per germline, CDR1 MNHNS and CDR2 SASEGT. CDR3 in amino acids: CASSEGAGLNTEAFF. The CDR3 DNA sequence: TGTGCCAGCAGTGAAGGGGCAGGACTTAACACTGAAGCTTTCTTT.

The gene calls are TRBV11-2 and TRBJ2-1; TRBD2 matches at 11 bases. CDR1 and CDR2 from the germline V gene are SGHAT and FQNNGV. J gave up 7 bases and V 6 bases, and 8 bases lay outside the gene matches. The CDR3 contains 15 residues. CDR3 nucleotides: TGTGCCAGCAGAGGTCTAGCGGGGGGCAGGAATGAGCAGTTCTTC. It specifies CASRGLAGGRNEQFF.

The chain employs TRBV27 and TRBJ2-3; D is unresolved. The CDR3 totals 18 residues. With 5 bases removed from V and 2 bases from J, the gap between germline ends came to 23 bases. Germline CDR1 is MNHEY and CDR2 is SMNVEV (reference sequence). The CDR3 DNA reads TGTGCCAGCAGTCCCAACCTTCCGGGCCCTTTTTACACAGATACGCAGTATTTT. Protein product: CASSPNLPGPFYTDTQYF.

The rearrangement links TRBV5-6 to TRBJ2-5; 7 bases align to TRBD1. The CDR3 is made up of 14 amino acids. The germline V gene encodes CDR1 SGHDT and CDR2 YYEEEE. With 0 bases clipped from V and 6 bases from J, the junction kept 5 bases outside the gene matches. CDR3 sequence (DNA): TGTGCCAGCAGCTTGGTAGGACAGGAGAAGACCCAGTACTTC. Amino acids: CASSLVGQEKTQYF. Full variable domain (missing parts from reference TRBV5-6 and TRBJ2-5): DAGVTQSPTHLIKTRGQQVTLRCSPKSGHDTVSWYQQALGQGPQFIFQYYEEEERQRGNFPDRFSGHQFPNYSSELNVNALLLGDSALYLCASSLVGQEKTQYFGPGTRLLVL.

CDR3 sequence reads: CASRGGNEKLFF. The CDR3 coding sequence is TGTGCCAGCAGAGGGGGTAATGAAAAACTGTTTTTT. This rearrangement joins TRBV13 to TRBJ1-4, with a weak D call TRBD1 (6 bases). V gave up 6 bases and J gave up 4 bases, with 6 bases separating them. Germline lookup yields CDR1 PRHDT and CDR2 FYEKMQ (reference sequence). The CDR3 contains 12 residues.

V usage is TRBV5-7 and J usage is TRBJ2-2; no clear D gene. TRBV5-7 counts as an open reading frame of uncertain function. The V gene lost 1 base and the J gene lost 9 bases, with 13 bases spanning the gap. This CDR3 has 14 amino acids. CDR3 protein: CASSLQTPIRELFF. The CDR3 DNA is TGTGCCAGCAGCTTGCAGACACCCATAAGGGAGCTGTTTTTT.

The chain has TRBV7-8 and TRBJ1-1; D is uncertain. CDR3 length: 14 amino acids. Germline CDR1 and CDR2: SGHVS and FQNEAQ. Trimming stripped 6 bases from V and 2 bases from J, with 13 bases between. The DNA for the CDR3 is TGTGCCAGCAGGCCAACACCCGAAAACACTGAAGCTTTCTTT. This sequence encodes CASRPTPENTEAFF.